This TCR beta chain was identified in a study of spatial heterogeneity in lung cancer. V lost 2 bases to trimming and J lost 8 bases; unmatched junction nucleotides: 9. The CDR3 totals 15 residues. Germline V gene sequence: CDR1 SGHDN, CDR2 FVKESK. In its sample, this clonotype was seen many times. TCRdb used MiXCR to reprocess the 5' RACE reads, holding one entry per CDR3 protein. This sample has some 15,000 distinct CDR3 sequences; more than 10% occur once, and the top ten carry 30% to 35%. Time point noted: sample taken at primary tumor resection. Sequencing of whole RNA from tumor, nontumor lung or frozen PBMC involved no sorting.

Material: PBMCs, obtained at surgery. The sequence was collected from a female donor with early-stage non-small cell lung cancer. The gene calls are TRBV14 and TRBJ2-3, with TRBD2 identical over 8 bases. The CDR3 DNA is TGTGCCAGCAGCCAATTACCGCGGGGGGACCCTACGCAGTATTTT. It translates to CASSQLPRGDPTQYF.